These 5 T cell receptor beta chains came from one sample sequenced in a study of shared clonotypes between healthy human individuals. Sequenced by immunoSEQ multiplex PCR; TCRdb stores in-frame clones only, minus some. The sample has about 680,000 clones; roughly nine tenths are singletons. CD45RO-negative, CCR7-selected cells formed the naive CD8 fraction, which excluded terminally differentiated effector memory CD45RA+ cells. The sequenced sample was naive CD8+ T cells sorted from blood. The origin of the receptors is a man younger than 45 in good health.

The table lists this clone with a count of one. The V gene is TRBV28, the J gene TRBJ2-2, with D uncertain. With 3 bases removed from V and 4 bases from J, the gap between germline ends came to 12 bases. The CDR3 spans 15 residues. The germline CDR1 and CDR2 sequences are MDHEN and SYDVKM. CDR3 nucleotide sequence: TGTGCCAGCAGTTTGCCTGGGTTGGTCACCGGGGAGCTGTTTTTT. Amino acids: CASSLPGLVTGELFF.

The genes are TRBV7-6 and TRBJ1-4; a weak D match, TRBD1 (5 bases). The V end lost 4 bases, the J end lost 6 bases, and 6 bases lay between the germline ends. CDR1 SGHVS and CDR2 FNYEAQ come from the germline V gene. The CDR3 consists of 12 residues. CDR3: CASSWGDEKLFF. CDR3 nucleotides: TGTGCCAGCAGCTGGGGGGATGAAAAACTGTTTTTT.

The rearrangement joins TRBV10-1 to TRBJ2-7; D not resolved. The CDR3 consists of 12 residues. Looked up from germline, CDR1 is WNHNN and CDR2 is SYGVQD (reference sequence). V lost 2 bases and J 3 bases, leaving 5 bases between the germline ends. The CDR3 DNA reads TGCGCCAGCAGTGAGAACAGCTACGAGCAGTACTTC. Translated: CASSENSYEQYF.

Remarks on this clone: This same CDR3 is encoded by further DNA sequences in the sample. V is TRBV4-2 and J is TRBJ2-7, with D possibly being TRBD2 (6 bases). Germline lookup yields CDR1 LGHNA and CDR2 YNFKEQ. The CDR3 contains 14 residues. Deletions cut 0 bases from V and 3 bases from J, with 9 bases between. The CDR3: CASSQDPGSYEQYF. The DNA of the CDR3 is TGTGCCAGCAGCCAAGATCCCGGGAGCTACGAGCAGTACTTC.

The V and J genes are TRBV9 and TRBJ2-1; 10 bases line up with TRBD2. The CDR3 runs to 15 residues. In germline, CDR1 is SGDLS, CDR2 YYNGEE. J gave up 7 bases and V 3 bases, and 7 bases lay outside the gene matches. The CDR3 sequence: CASSAAGLAVNEQFF. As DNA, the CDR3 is TGTGCCAGCAGCGCCGCTGGACTAGCGGTAAATGAGCAGTTCTTC.